The source of this T cell receptor (beta chain) is a study of Graves' ophthalmopathy and Graves' hyperthyroidism. Establishment of the diagnosis relied upon clinical symptoms, serum thyroxine, TRAb, thyroid ultrasound and orbital computed tomography. Broader study findings: In blood, most expanded thyroid clonotypes above 0.001 frequency were also detected.

This clonotype was picked up many times. Antigen specificity is unknown. This CDR3 is 12 amino acids long. Germline loops: CDR1 SGHTA, CDR2 FQGNSA. V lost 7 bases to trimming and J lost 5 bases, with 11 bases between them. The TCR beta CDR3 regions underwent amplification from RNA transcripts. Investigators did first-round RT-PCR with HTBI primers, then second-round multiplex PCR. MiXCR, run by TCRdb on the multiplex PCR reads, gives a single entry per CDR3 protein. This sample has hundreds of thousands of distinct CDR3 sequences, with roughly two fifths found just once. The sequence was collected from an adult man with Graves' ophthalmopathy. This sequence joins TRBV7-2 and TRBJ2-5; D unclear. What was sequenced was peripheral blood. The CDR3 region is CASTRPPETQYF. CDR3 bases: TGTGCCAGCACCCGTCCCCCCGAGACCCAGTACTTC. Complete variable domain (other parts from reference TRBV7-2 and TRBJ2-5): GAGVSQSPSNKVTEKGKDVELRCDPISGHTALYWYRQSLGQGLEFLIYFQGNSAPDKSGLPSDRFSAERTGGSVSTLTIQRTQQEDSAVYLCASTRPPETQYFGPGTRLLVL.